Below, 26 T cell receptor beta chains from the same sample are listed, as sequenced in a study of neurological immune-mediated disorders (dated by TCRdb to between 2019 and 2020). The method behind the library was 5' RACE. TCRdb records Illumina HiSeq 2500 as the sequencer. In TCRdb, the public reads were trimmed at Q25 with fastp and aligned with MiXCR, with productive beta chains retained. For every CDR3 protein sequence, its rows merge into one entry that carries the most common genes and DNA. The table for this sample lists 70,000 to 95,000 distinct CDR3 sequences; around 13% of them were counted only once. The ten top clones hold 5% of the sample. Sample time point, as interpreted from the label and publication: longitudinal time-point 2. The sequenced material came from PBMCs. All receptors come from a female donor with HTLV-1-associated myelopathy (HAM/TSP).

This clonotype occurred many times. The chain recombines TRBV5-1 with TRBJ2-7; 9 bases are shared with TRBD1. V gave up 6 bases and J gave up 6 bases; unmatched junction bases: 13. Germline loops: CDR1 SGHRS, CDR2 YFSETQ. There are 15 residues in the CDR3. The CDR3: CASTESGTGSSEQYF. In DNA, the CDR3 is TGCGCCAGCACCGAGTCAGGGACAGGGAGTTCCGAGCAGTACTTC.

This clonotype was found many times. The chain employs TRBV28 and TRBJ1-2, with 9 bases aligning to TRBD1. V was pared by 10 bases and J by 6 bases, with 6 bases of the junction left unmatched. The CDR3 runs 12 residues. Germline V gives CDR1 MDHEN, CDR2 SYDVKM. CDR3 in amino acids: CATGTGRDGYTF. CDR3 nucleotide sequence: TGTGCCACCGGGACAGGGCGGGATGGCTACACCTTC.

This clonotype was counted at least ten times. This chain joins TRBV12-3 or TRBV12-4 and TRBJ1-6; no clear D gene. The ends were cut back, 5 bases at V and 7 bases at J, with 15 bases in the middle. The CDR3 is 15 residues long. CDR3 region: CASSRNGMYNSPLHF. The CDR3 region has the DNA TGTGCCAGCAGTCGAAACGGGATGTACAATTCACCCCTCCACTTT.

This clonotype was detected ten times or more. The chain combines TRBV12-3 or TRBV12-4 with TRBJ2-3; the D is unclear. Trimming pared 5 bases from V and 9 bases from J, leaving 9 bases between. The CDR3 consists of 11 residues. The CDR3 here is CASSLEATQYF. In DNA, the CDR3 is TGTGCCAGCAGTCTTGAGGCGACGCAGTATTTT.

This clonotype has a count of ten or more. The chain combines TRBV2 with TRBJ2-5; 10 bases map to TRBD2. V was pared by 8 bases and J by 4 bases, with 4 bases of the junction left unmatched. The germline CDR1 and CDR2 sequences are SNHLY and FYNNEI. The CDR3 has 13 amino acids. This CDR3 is CASERGGGETQYF. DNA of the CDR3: TGTGCCAGCGAGCGGGGGGGCGGAGAGACCCAGTACTTC.

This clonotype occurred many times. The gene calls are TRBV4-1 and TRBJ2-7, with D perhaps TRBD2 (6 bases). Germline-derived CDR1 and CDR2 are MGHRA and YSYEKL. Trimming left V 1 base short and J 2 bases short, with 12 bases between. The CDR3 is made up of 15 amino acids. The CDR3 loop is CASSQVRGGTYEQYF. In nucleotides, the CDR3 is TGCGCCAGCAGCCAAGTTCGGGGCGGGACCTACGAGCAGTACTTC.

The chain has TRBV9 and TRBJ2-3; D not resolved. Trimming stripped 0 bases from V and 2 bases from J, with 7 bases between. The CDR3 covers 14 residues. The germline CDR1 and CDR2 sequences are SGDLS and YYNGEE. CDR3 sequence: CASSVVSDTDTQYF. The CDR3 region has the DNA TGTGCCAGCAGCGTAGTATCAGACACAGATACGCAGTATTTT.

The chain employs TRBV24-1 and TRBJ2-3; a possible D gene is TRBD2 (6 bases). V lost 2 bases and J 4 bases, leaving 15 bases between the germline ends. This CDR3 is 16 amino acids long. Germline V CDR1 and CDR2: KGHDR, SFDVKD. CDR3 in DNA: TGTGCCACCAGTGATTCCCTAGCGCGAACTCCAGATACGCAGTATTTT. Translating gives CATSDSLARTPDTQYF.

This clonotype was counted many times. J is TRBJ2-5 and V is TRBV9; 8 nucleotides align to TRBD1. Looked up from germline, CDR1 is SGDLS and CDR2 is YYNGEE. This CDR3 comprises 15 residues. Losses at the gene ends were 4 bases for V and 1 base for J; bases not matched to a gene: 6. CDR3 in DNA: TGTGCCAGCAGCACCCATCAGGGGGCCCAAGAGACCCAGTACTTC. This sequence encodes CASSTHQGAQETQYF. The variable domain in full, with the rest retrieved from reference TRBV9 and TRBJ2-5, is DSGVTQTPKHLITATGQRVTLRCSPRSGDLSVYWYQQSLDQGLQFLIQYYNGEERAKGNILERFSAQQFPDLHSELNLSSLELGDSALYFCASSTHQGAQETQYFGPGTRLLVL.

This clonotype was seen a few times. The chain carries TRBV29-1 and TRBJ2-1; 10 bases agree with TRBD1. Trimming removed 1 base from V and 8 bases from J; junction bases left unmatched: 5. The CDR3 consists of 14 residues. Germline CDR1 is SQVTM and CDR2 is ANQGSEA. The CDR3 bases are TGCAGCGTTGAAGGGGGACAGGGGATATATGAGCAGTTCTTC. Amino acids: CSVEGGQGIYEQFF.

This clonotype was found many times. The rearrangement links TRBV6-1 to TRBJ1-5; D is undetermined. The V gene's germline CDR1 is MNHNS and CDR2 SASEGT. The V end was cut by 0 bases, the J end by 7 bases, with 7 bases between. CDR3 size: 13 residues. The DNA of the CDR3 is TGTGCCAGCAGTGAAGCCGACCGCCAGCCCCAGCATTTT. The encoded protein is CASSEADRQPQHF.

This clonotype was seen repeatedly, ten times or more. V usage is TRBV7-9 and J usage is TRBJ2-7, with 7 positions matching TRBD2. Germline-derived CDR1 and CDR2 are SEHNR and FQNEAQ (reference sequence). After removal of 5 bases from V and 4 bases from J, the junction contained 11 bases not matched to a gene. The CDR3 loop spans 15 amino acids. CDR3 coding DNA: TGTGCCAGCAGCCCCCCGGGGGGAGAACCTTACGAGCAGTACTTC. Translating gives CASSPPGGEPYEQYF.

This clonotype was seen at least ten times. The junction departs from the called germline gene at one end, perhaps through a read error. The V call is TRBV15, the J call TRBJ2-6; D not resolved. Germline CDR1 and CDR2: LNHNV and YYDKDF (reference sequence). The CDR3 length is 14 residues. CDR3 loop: CATSRSSGANVLTF. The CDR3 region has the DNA TGTGCTACCAGCAGGAGCTCTGGGGCCAACGTCCTGACTTTC.

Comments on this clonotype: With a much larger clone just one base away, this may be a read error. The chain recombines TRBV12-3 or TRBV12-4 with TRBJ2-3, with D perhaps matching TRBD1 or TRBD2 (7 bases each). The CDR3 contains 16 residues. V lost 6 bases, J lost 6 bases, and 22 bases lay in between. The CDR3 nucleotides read TGTGCCAGCAGCCCGGGACAGCGGGGATCTTTGGATACGCAGTATTTT. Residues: CASSPGQRGSLDTQYF.

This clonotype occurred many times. The CDR3 DNA reads TGCGCCAGCAGCGGGACAGGAGGCACAGATACGCAGTATTTT. It specifies CASSGTGGTDTQYF. This chain uses TRBV5-1 with TRBJ2-3; 8 nucleotides align to TRBD1. The CDR3 loop spans 14 amino acids. Losses at the gene ends were 4 bases for V and 1 base for J; bases not matched to a gene: 2. From germline, CDR1 is SGHRS and CDR2 YFSETQ.

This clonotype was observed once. The CDR3 reads CASSFEVGGITEAFF. The CDR3 nucleotides read TGCGCCAGCAGCTTCGAAGTCGGGGGAATAACTGAAGCTTTCTTT. The chain links TRBV5-1 to TRBJ1-1, with a weak D call TRBD1 (5 bases). CDR3 length: 15 amino acids. Per the germline V gene, CDR1 is SGHRS and CDR2 is YFSETQ. V was pared by 2 bases and J by 5 bases, with 16 bases between.

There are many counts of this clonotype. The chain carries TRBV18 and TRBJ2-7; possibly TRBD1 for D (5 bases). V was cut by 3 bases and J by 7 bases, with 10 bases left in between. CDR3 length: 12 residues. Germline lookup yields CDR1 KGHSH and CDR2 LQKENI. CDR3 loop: CASSPDTMEQYF. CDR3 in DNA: TGTGCCAGCTCACCGGACACGATGGAGCAGTACTTC.

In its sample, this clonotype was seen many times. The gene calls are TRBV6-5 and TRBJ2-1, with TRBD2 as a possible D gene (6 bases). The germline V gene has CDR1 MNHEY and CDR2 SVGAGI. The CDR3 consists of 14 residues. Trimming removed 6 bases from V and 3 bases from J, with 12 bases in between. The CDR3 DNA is TGTGCCAGCAGGCGGACTAACGACTACAATGAGCAGTTCTTC. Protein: CASRRTNDYNEQFF.

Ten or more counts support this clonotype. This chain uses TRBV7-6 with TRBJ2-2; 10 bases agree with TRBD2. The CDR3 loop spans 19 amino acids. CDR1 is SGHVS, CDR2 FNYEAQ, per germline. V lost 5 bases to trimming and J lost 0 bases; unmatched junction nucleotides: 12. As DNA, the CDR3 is TGTGCCAGCAGCCAGGACCCGCCAGCGGGGGGGGCGAACACCGGGGAGCTGTTTTTT. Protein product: CASSQDPPAGGANTGELFF.

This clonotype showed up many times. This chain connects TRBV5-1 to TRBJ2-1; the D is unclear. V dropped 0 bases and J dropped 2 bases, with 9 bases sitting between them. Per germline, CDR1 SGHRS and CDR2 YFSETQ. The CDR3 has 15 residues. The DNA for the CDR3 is TGCGCCAGCAGCTTGGGTTCAGGAGCCTACAATGAGCAGTTCTTC. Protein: CASSLGSGAYNEQFF.

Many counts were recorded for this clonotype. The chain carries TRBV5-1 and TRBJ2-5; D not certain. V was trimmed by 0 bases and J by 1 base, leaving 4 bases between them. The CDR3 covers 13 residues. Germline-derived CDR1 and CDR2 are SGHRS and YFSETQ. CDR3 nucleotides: TGCGCCAGCAGCTTGGACATCCAAGAGACCCAGTACTTC. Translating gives CASSLDIQETQYF.

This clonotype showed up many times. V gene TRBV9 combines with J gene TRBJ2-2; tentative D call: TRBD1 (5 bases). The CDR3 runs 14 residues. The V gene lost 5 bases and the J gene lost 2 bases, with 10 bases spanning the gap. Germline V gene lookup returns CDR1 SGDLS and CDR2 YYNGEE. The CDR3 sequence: CASRSDSNTGELFF. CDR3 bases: TGTGCCAGCAGGTCAGACAGTAACACCGGGGAGCTGTTTTTT. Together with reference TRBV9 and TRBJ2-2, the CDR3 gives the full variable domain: DSGVTQTPKHLITATGQRVTLRCSPRSGDLSVYWYQQSLDQGLQFLIQYYNGEERAKGNILERFSAQQFPDLHSELNLSSLELGDSALYFCASRSDSNTGELFFGEGSRLTVL.

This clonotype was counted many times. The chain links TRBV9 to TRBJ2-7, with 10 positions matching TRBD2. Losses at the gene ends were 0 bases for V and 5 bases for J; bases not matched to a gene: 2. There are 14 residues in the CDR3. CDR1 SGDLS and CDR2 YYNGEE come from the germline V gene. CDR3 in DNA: TGTGCCAGCAGCGTAGGAGCGGGGGGGCACGAGCAGTACTTC. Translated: CASSVGAGGHEQYF.

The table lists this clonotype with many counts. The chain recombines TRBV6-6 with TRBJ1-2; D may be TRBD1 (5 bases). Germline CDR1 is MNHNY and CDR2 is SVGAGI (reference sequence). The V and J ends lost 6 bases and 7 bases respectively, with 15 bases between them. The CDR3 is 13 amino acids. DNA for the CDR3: TGTGCCAGCAGAGGGGCAGGGAATGTTGGCTACACCTTC. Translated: CASRGAGNVGYTF.

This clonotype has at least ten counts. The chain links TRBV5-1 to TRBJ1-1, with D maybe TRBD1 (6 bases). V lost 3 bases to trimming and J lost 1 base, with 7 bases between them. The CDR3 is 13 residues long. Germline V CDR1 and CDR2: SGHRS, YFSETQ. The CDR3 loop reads CASSSTGNTEAFF. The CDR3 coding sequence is TGCGCCAGCAGCTCGACAGGGAACACTGAAGCTTTCTTT.

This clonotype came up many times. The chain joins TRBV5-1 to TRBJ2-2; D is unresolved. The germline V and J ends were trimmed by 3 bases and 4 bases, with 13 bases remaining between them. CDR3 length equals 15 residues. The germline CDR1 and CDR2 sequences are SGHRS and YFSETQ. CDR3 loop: CASSSGPKGTGELFF. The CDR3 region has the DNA TGCGCCAGCAGCTCCGGACCTAAGGGCACCGGGGAGCTGTTTTTT. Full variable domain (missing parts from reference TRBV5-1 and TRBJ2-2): KAGVTQTPRYLIKTRGQQVTLSCSPISGHRSVSWYQQTPGQGLQFLFEYFSETQRNKGNFPGRFSGRQFSNSRSEMNVSTLELGDSALYLCASSSGPKGTGELFFGEGSRLTVL.